What follows are 5 T cell receptor beta chains derived from one specimen sequenced in a study of blood T cell repertoires in COVID-19 (dated by TCRdb to 2020 to 2022). Library method: the immunoSEQ multiplex PCR assay. The clones in this table, taken by TCRdb from immuneACCESS, are in-frame only. Not every clone is retained; where verified, under half of the shortfall comes from an unresolved V gene, and the cause of the rest is unknown. This sample holds fewer than 120,000 clones; more than 65% were observed only once. 3.8% of the sample belongs to the ten largest clones. The sequencing sample was made of peripheral blood. These receptors were obtained from a woman of 80 years or more with acute or convalescent COVID-19.

The chain is built from TRBV5-6 and TRBJ1-3; no firm D call. This CDR3 comprises 15 residues. The V and J ends lost 2 bases and 1 base respectively, with 10 bases between them. CDR1 is SGHDT, CDR2 YYEEEE, per germline. The CDR3 sequence: CASSFNYYSGNTIYF. In nucleotides, the CDR3 is TGTGCCAGCAGCTTTAATTACTATTCTGGAAACACCATATATTTT.

The chain links TRBV11-3 to TRBJ2-1, with 11 bases that match TRBD2. V shed 4 bases, J shed 9 bases, and the junction held 8 bases outside the gene matches. The CDR3 contains 15 residues. Germline V lookup: CDR1 SGHNT, CDR2 YENEEA. CDR3 DNA: TGTGCCAGCAGCTCCTTAGCGGGGGGGCCCGGTGAGCAGTTCTTC. Protein product: CASSSLAGGPGEQFF.

The chain employs TRBV7-9 and TRBJ2-2; TRBD1 agrees at 12 bases. Per the germline V gene, CDR1 is SEHNR and CDR2 is FQNEAQ (reference sequence). The CDR3 contains 20 residues. Trimming removed 5 bases from V and 2 bases from J; junction bases left unmatched: 15. This CDR3 reads CASSKNLPGQGALNTGELFF. The CDR3 region has the DNA TGTGCCAGCAGCAAAAACCTCCCGGGACAGGGGGCTCTTAACACCGGGGAGCTGTTTTTT.

This chain uses TRBV6-5 with TRBJ2-1, with D perhaps TRBD2 (7 bases). The CDR3 contains 15 residues. Germline lookup yields CDR1 MNHEY and CDR2 SVGAGI. Trimming pared 6 bases from V and 10 bases from J, leaving 22 bases between. This CDR3 is CASRHPLGGAGEQFF. The CDR3 nucleotides are TGTGCCAGCAGACACCCCCTAGGGGGGGCGGGGGAGCAGTTCTTC.

The sample holds one count of this clone. The rearrangement joins TRBV21-1 to TRBJ2-7; the table's D gene call, TRBD1, was not cross checked with the DNA. TRBV21-1 represents a pseudogene. The CDR3 spans 13 residues. The CDR3 DNA reads as TGTGCCAGCAGCAGAGACAAATCCTACGAGCAGTACTTC. Translating it yields CASSRDKSYEQYF.